The 6 T cell receptor beta chains in this list originate from one sample, sequenced in a study of shared clonotypes between healthy human individuals. TCRdb's copy holds only in-frame clones and misses some; the assay was immunoSEQ multiplex PCR. The table lists 650,000 to 700,000 clones, 80% to 95% of them singletons. The sequenced sample was memory CD8+ T cells from PBMCs. The subset here: CD45RO+ cells pooled with CCR7-negative TemRA cells. These TCRs come from a man aged 18-30 years in good health. Some clones in this sample may be carry-over from other donors' samples.

The rearrangement uses TRBV30 and TRBJ1-1, with D perhaps TRBD1 (5 bases). CDR1 and CDR2 (germline): GTSNPN, SVGIG (reference sequence). V lost 8 bases, J lost 0 bases, and 10 bases lay in between. The CDR3 consists of 12 residues. The CDR3 DNA follows: TGTGCCGGGGGACGTCTGAACACTGAAGCTTTCTTT. Its translation is CAGGRLNTEAFF. Full variable domain (missing parts from reference TRBV30 and TRBJ1-1): SQTIHQWPATLVQPVGSPLSLECTVEGTSNPNLYWYRQAAGRGLQLLFYSVGIGQISSEVPQNLSASRPQDRQFILSSKKLLLSDSGFYLCAGGRLNTEAFFGQGTRLTVV.

This sequence joins TRBV19 and TRBJ1-3; D might be TRBD1 (6 bases). The germline gives CDR1 LNHDA, CDR2 SQIVND (reference sequence). The CDR3 is 15 amino acids. Trimming took off 7 bases at V and 2 bases at J, with 15 bases between the two ends. The CDR3 reads CASTRDGGTGNTIYF. The CDR3 DNA is TGTGCCAGTACTCGAGACGGGGGCACTGGAAACACCATATATTTT.

CDR3 in amino acids: CASSFPGTSGRCEQYF. The CDR3 nucleotides are TGTGCCAGCAGCTTCCCGGGGACTAGCGGGAGGTGCGAGCAGTACTTC. This chain links TRBV7-3 with TRBJ2-7; 15 positions agree with TRBD2. The germline gives CDR1 SGHTA, CDR2 FQGTGA. The V segment lost 3 bases and the J segment 6 bases; nucleotides outside the gene matches: 6. The CDR3 loop spans 16 amino acids.

This rearrangement joins TRBV7-2 to TRBJ2-7; 7 bases are shared with TRBD2. The CDR3 covers 14 residues. The trim removed 5 bases at V and 6 bases at J, leaving 10 bases unmatched. Germline-derived CDR1 and CDR2 are SGHTA and FQGNSA. The CDR3 bases are TGTGCCAGCAGCCCGACCCGGACTAGTTCCGAGCAGTACTTC. Its protein product is CASSPTRTSSEQYF.

This chain links TRBV19 with TRBJ2-3, with 15 bases identical to TRBD2. With 4 bases clipped from V and 5 bases from J, the junction kept 19 bases outside the gene matches. Germline lookup yields CDR1 LNHDA and CDR2 SQIVND (reference sequence). The CDR3 length is 21 residues. The CDR3 reads CASSTGTSGRSILPAGDTQYF. Here the CDR3 DNA reads TGTGCCAGTAGTACCGGGACTAGCGGGAGGTCGATACTCCCGGCGGGAGATACGCAGTATTTT.

This clone has only one observation. The genes are TRBV6-1 and TRBJ2-1, with 8 bases lining up with TRBD2. This CDR3 has 16 residues. Germline CDR1 reads MNHNS; CDR2 reads SASEGT. Trimming at V came to 2 bases and at J to 7 bases, leaving 10 bases not matched to a gene. The CDR3 spells CASSEREGSFRNEQFF. CDR3 bases: TGTGCCAGCAGTGAACGGGAGGGCTCCTTCCGGAATGAGCAGTTCTTC.